The 15 T cell receptor beta chains below all came from one sample that was sequenced in a study of identical twins. TCRdb independently ran MiXCR on the 5' RACE reads; one entry per CDR3 protein. This table holds under 1 million distinct CDR3 sequences, approximately 13% found once. This same sample was also taken into another study, of yellow fever vaccine responses in identical twins.

Sequencing used PBMCs. These receptors all come from a woman aged 18-35 years in good health.

This clonotype showed up just a few times. The J gene is TRBJ2-7, the V gene TRBV28; no clear D. CDR1 and CDR2 from the germline V gene are MDHEN and SYDVKM. V was shortened by 6 bases and J by 4 bases, with 13 bases between the two germline ends. CDR3 size: 13 residues. Written as DNA, the CDR3 is TGTGCCAGCAGCGACCCCAATTCGTACGAGCAGTACGTC. It is translated as CASSDPNSYEQYV.

The chain uses TRBV28 and TRBJ2-3; TRBD2 matches at 14 bases. The CDR3 has 18 amino acids. J was trimmed by 2 bases and V by 1 base; bases with no gene match: 5. The V gene's germline CDR1 is MDHEN and CDR2 SYDVKM. The CDR3 DNA sequence: TGTGCCAGCAGTTTATCCCTGACTAGCGGGAGGGCCACAGATACGCAGTATTTT. It codes for CASSLSLTSGRATDTQYF.

This clonotype came up a few times. This chain links TRBV7-7 with TRBJ2-5; no clear D. Trimming removed 5 bases at V and 3 bases at J, with 7 bases between. The length of the CDR3 is 12 residues. Germline CDR1 is SSHAT and CDR2 is FNYEAQ (reference sequence). CDR3 protein: CASSDAKETQYF. CDR3 DNA sequence: TGTGCCAGCAGCGATGCAAAAGAGACCCAGTACTTC.

The chain has TRBV6-5 and TRBJ2-1; 10 bases agree with TRBD2. With V trimmed by 6 bases and J by 7 bases, 3 bases remained unmatched. The CDR3 is made up of 13 amino acids. Germline CDR1 is MNHEY and CDR2 is SVGAGI. DNA for the CDR3: TGTGCCAGCAGATTGACTAGCGGGAATGAGCAGTTCTTC. Translated, it gives CASRLTSGNEQFF.

The rearrangement uses TRBV5-8 and TRBJ2-1; maybe TRBD1 (5 bases). The CDR3 spans 16 residues. V lost 2 bases and J lost 3, with 15 bases in between. The V gene's germline CDR1 is SGHTS and CDR2 YDEGEE. The CDR3 sequence is CASSFFMETDYNEQFF. DNA for the CDR3: TGTGCCAGCAGCTTTTTTATGGAGACAGACTACAATGAGCAGTTCTTC.

This clonotype was seen repeatedly, ten times or more. The chain uses TRBV6-5 and TRBJ1-5; D is possibly TRBD1 (6 bases). CDR1 and CDR2 (germline): MNHEY, SVGAGI. V lost 4 bases to trimming and J lost 7 bases, with 14 bases between them. This CDR3 comprises 14 residues. The CDR3 is CASSLGWGGQPQHF. Written as DNA, the CDR3 is TGTGCCAGCAGTTTGGGGTGGGGGGGCCAGCCCCAGCATTTT.

The CDR3 DNA is TGTGCCAGCAGTTTAGGGTTGCCGACAAACATTCAGTACTTC. Amino acids: CASSLGLPTNIQYF. This chain uses TRBV12-3 or TRBV12-4 with TRBJ2-4; no reliable D call. The CDR3 covers 14 residues. V was shortened by 1 base and J by 6 bases, with 10 bases between the two germline ends.

This clonotype was observed a few times. The chain recombines TRBV20-1 with TRBJ2-5; D is possibly TRBD1 or TRBD2 (5 bases each). This CDR3 has 13 residues. The germline V gene has CDR1 DFQATT and CDR2 SNEGSKA (reference sequence). The ends were cut back, 0 bases at V and 4 bases at J, with 9 bases in the middle. CDR3 coding DNA: TGCAGTGCTAGAGATACGGGGCGAGAGACCCAGTACTTC. It encodes CSARDTGRETQYF.

The chain combines TRBV10-3 with TRBJ2-3; TRBD1 aligns across 7 bases. The germline CDR1 and CDR2 sequences are ENHRY and SYGVKD. V trimming: 6 bases; J trimming: 0 bases; junction bases outside the gene matches: 0. The CDR3 covers 13 residues. CDR3 in amino acids: CAIRQGSTDTQYF. CDR3 nucleotides: TGTGCCATCAGACAGGGGAGCACAGATACGCAGTATTTT.

The V gene is TRBV5-1, the J gene TRBJ2-2, with 7 bases aligning to TRBD1. The J segment lost 1 base and the V segment lost 4 bases, leaving 4 bases of the junction unmatched. Germline CDR1 is SGHRS and CDR2 is YFSETQ. The CDR3 is 15 residues long. CDR3 in amino acids: CASSPDRMNTGELFF. The CDR3 region has the DNA TGCGCCAGCAGCCCGGACAGGATGAACACCGGGGAGCTGTTTTTT.

V is TRBV29-1 and J is TRBJ1-1; possibly TRBD1 for D (5 bases). The CDR3 is 15 amino acids. Per the germline V gene, CDR1 is SQVTM and CDR2 is ANQGSEA. V lost 6 bases, J lost 2 bases, and 19 bases lay in between. CDR3 protein: CSVLLHLGDNTEAFF. The CDR3 DNA follows: TGCAGCGTGTTGCTGCACTTGGGGGACAACACTGAAGCTTTCTTT. Complete variable domain (other parts from reference TRBV29-1 and TRBJ1-1): SAVISQKPSRDICQRGTSLTIQCQVDSQVTMMFWYRQQPGQSLTLIATANQGSEATYESGFVIDKFPISRPNLTFSTLTVSNMSPEDSSIYLCSVLLHLGDNTEAFFGQGTRLTVV.

This chain links TRBV10-3 with TRBJ1-3; D gene uncertain. CDR1 and CDR2 from the germline V gene are ENHRY and SYGVKD. The V end lost 2 bases, the J end lost 0 bases, and 11 bases lay between the germline ends. This CDR3 comprises 16 residues. CDR3 protein: CAISEIDSFSGNTIYF. DNA for the CDR3: TGTGCCATCAGTGAGATCGACTCTTTCTCTGGAAACACCATATATTTT.

The table lists this clonotype with many counts. This chain connects TRBV24-1 to TRBJ2-3; the D gene is possibly TRBD2 (6 bases). The CDR3 length is 16 residues. Trimming left V 4 bases short and J 7 bases short, with 20 bases between. Germline V gene data show CDR1 as KGHDR and CDR2 as SFDVKD. CDR3 sequence (DNA): TGTGCCACCAGTGACCCCAGCGGGTTCGGGACCTATACGCAGTATTTT. It translates to CATSDPSGFGTYTQYF.

Only a few counts were recorded for this clonotype. The rearrangement uses TRBV5-1 and TRBJ1-4, with 9 bases that match TRBD1. V shed 4 bases, J shed 5 bases, and the junction held 6 bases outside the gene matches. The CDR3 is made up of 15 amino acids. CDR1 SGHRS and CDR2 YFSETQ come from the germline V gene. CDR3 amino acids: CASSTIQGANEKLFF. The CDR3 bases are TGCGCCAGCAGCACAATACAGGGGGCGAATGAAAAACTGTTTTTT. The entire variable domain, with the rest obtained from reference TRBV5-1 and TRBJ1-4, is as follows: KAGVTQTPRYLIKTRGQQVTLSCSPISGHRSVSWYQQTPGQGLQFLFEYFSETQRNKGNFPGRFSGRQFSNSRSEMNVSTLELGDSALYLCASSTIQGANEKLFFGSGTQLSVL.

The chain couples TRBV20-1 to TRBJ2-5; 7 positions agree with TRBD2. The germline gives CDR1 DFQATT, CDR2 SNEGSKA (reference sequence). The junction had 3 bases not matched to a gene; V was cut back by 5 bases and J by 3 bases. The CDR3 covers 12 residues. In DNA form, the CDR3 reads TGCAGTGCTGACAGCGGGAAAGAGACCCAGTACTTC. Translated: CSADSGKETQYF.